This record looks at one TCR beta chain sequence and its context. The study reverse transcribed the entire isolated RNA, so it sequenced expressed TCRB transcripts. Generated by immunoSEQ multiplex PCR, the TCRdb table keeps only in-frame clones and is missing some. This table has under 250,000 clones, 27% appearing once. Trimming removed 5 bases from V and 3 bases from J, with 7 bases in between. This CDR3 contains 12 residues. Germline values: CDR1 MDHEN, CDR2 SYDVKM. This specimen belongs to a study of beta chain features in type 1 diabetes. Every donor had blood drawn once into heparin, around 120 mL on average.

V is TRBV28 and J is TRBJ1-1; D gene unclear. This clonotype was obtained from a man between 25 and 39 years old in good health. Sequencing was done on a sample of central memory CD4+ T cells from blood. Here the CDR3 DNA reads TGTGCCAGCAGTCCAGGTTACACTGAAGCTTTCTTT. Protein sequence: CASSPGYTEAFF.